What follows are 12 T cell receptor beta chains derived from one specimen sequenced in a study of T cell responses to AZD1222 COVID-19 vaccine. Some clones are missing from TCRdb's copy, which holds only in-frame ones; the method was immunoSEQ multiplex PCR. Among about 140,000 clones listed, around 90% were seen once. The sequences come from peripheral blood, collected on day 0 of AZD1222 vaccination. The receptor source for this set is an adult in good health.

Note on this clone: The same CDR3 arises from other DNA sequences in this sample as well. The chain combines TRBV23-1 with TRBJ2-1; 7 positions match TRBD1. TRBV23-1 is sorted into the ORF group, with uncertain function. The CDR3 consists of 16 residues. J lost 10 bases, V lost 3 bases, and 15 bases had no gene match. CDR3 bases: TGCGCCAGCAGTCAGGGGCGGTTCCAGGGGGTACTGGAGCAGTTCTTC. Residues: CASSQGRFQGVLEQFF.

This sequence joins TRBV5-4 and TRBJ1-3, with D hard to call. Trimming took off 3 bases at V and 3 bases at J, with 13 bases between the two ends. Germline CDR1 is SGHNT and CDR2 is YYREEE (reference sequence). This CDR3 is built from 15 residues. For the CDR3, the DNA is TGTGCCAGCAGCTCCGGGATGTTGCGTGGAAACACCATATATTTT. Amino acid sequence: CASSSGMLRGNTIYF.

The chain recombines TRBV27 with TRBJ1-5; D is possibly TRBD1 (6 bases). CDR3 length: 15 residues. Per germline, CDR1 MNHEY and CDR2 SMNVEV (reference sequence). Trimming pared 4 bases from V and 3 bases from J, leaving 13 bases between. The CDR3 DNA sequence: TGTGCCAGCAGTTGGGGTGGGGACACCAATCAGCCCCAGCATTTT. Its protein is CASSWGGDTNQPQHF.

The chain has TRBV6-2 or TRBV6-3 and TRBJ1-4, with unresolved D. From germline, CDR1 is MNHEY and CDR2 SVGEGT. V was clipped by 6 bases and J by 4 bases, with 21 bases between them. The CDR3 extends over 17 amino acids. The CDR3 DNA is TGTGCCAGCAGCCCTCACCCCGTGAGGGCGTTTAATGAAAAACTGTTTTTT. Its translation is CASSPHPVRAFNEKLFF.

The chain is built from TRBV7-6 and TRBJ2-1; D not resolved. CDR1 and CDR2 from the germline V gene are SGHVS and FNYEAQ. This CDR3 is 18 amino acids long. The V and J ends lost 2 bases and 0 bases respectively, with 17 bases between them. Here the CDR3 reads CASSLYTAQSSSYNEQFF. As DNA, the CDR3 is TGTGCCAGCAGCTTATACACAGCCCAATCGAGCTCCTACAATGAGCAGTTCTTC.

This sequence joins TRBV29-1 and TRBJ1-1; 7 positions agree with TRBD1. CDR3 length: 14 residues. From germline, CDR1 is SQVTM and CDR2 ANQGSEA. Trimming at V came to 7 bases and at J to 1 base, leaving 9 bases not matched to a gene. CDR3 coding DNA: TGCAGCGGCGTATCCGGGACAGCGAACACTGAAGCTTTCTTT. Amino acids: CSGVSGTANTEAFF. Variable domain in full (rest from reference TRBV29-1 and TRBJ1-1): SAVISQKPSRDICQRGTSLTIQCQVDSQVTMMFWYRQQPGQSLTLIATANQGSEATYESGFVIDKFPISRPNLTFSTLTVSNMSPEDSSIYLCSGVSGTANTEAFFGQGTRLTVV.

This chain joins TRBV7-2 and TRBJ2-3; D is ambiguous. Germline CDR1 SGHTA, CDR2 FQGNSA. V shed 2 bases and J shed 1 base, with 4 bases lying between them. The CDR3 has 13 residues. Written as DNA, the CDR3 is TGTGCCAGCAGCTTATGGGGCACAGATACGCAGTATTTT. This encodes CASSLWGTDTQYF.

The chain uses TRBV28 and TRBJ2-7; 7 nucleotides match TRBD1. This CDR3 comprises 16 residues. V shed 6 bases, J shed 0 bases, and the junction held 11 bases outside the gene matches. Per germline, CDR1 MDHEN and CDR2 SYDVKM. CDR3 bases: TGTGCCAGCAGGAAGACTCCGGGACAGAGCTCCTACGAGCAGTACTTC. Translated, it gives CASRKTPGQSSYEQYF.

The chain carries TRBV24-1 and TRBJ1-5, with 7 bases identical to TRBD1. J lost 1 base, V lost 4 bases, and 3 bases had no gene match. CDR3 length: 15 residues. The germline V gene has CDR1 KGHDR and CDR2 SFDVKD. The CDR3 loop reads CATSETGMSNQPQHF. The CDR3 nucleotides are TGTGCCACCAGTGAGACAGGGATGAGCAATCAGCCCCAGCATTTT.

The chain recombines TRBV5-5 with TRBJ2-7, with a tentative D call TRBD2 (6 bases). Looked up from germline, CDR1 is SGHKS and CDR2 is YYEKEE (reference sequence). The CDR3 covers 15 residues. Trimming removed 0 bases from V and 2 bases from J, with 12 bases in between. The CDR3 is CASSLAPGSAYEQYF. The CDR3 nucleotides read TGTGCCAGCAGCTTGGCCCCCGGGAGCGCCTACGAGCAGTACTTC.

This clone appeared once. The J gene is TRBJ2-5, the V gene TRBV5-5, with D hard to call. The ends were cut back, 6 bases at V and 3 bases at J, with 15 bases in the middle. The CDR3 covers 14 residues. From germline, CDR1 is SGHKS and CDR2 YYEKEE (reference sequence). CDR3 in amino acids: CASTSDVNEETQYF. The CDR3 nucleotides read TGTGCCAGCACCTCCGACGTAAACGAAGAGACCCAGTACTTC.

V and J are TRBV19 and TRBJ1-5; D possibly corresponds to TRBD1 (5 bases). CDR1 is LNHDA, CDR2 SQIVND, per germline (reference sequence). The CDR3 length is 15 residues. V was pared by 10 bases and J by 1 base, with 17 bases between. CDR3 sequence reads: CATKGQVVSNQPQHF. The CDR3 bases are TGTGCCACCAAGGGGCAGGTTGTAAGCAATCAGCCCCAGCATTTT.